Listed below are T cell receptor beta chains from one sample, sequenced in a study of cytomegalovirus exposure and HLA in healthy donors. The protocol was immunoSEQ multiplex PCR, while the TCRdb copy is restricted to in-frame clones and leaves out a portion. The sample gives some 73,000 clones, roughly 89% of which show up once; 3% to 4% is in the top ten. The specimen sequenced was PBMCs. These receptors were obtained from a woman between 18 and 29 years old in good health and CMV-seropositive. CDR3s include the opening cysteine and the closing phenylalanine or tryptophan. The order of the fields is CDR3 protein, CDR3 DNA, V gene, clone size, J gene, D gene. The D gene is left open where the match is weak. The size entry is marked missing in some rows and otherwise reads once, few, many or a size class.

CDR3aa: CASSTNEQFF; CDR3nt: TGTGCCAGCAGTACTAATGAGCAGTTCTTC; v_gene: TRBV25-1; abundance: once; j_gene: TRBJ2-1; d_gene: NA
CDR3aa: CASSSYTDTQYF; CDR3nt: TGTGCCAGCAGCTCCTACACAGATACGCAGTATTTT; v_gene: TRBV7-2; abundance: NA; j_gene: TRBJ2-3; d_gene: NA
CDR3aa: CASSQEGLAGGRYNEQFF; CDR3nt: TGTGCCAGCAGCCAAGAGGGACTAGCGGGGGGACGGTACAATGAGCAGTTCTTC; v_gene: TRBV14; abundance: NA; j_gene: TRBJ2-1; d_gene: TRBD2
CDR3aa: CASAGQRNTEAFF; CDR3nt: TGTGCCAGCGCGGGACAGAGGAACACTGAAGCTTTCTTT; v_gene: TRBV25-1; abundance: few; j_gene: TRBJ1-1; d_gene: TRBD1
CDR3aa: CASTVSEDSGNTIYF; CDR3nt: TGTGCCAGCACCGTTTCTGAGGACTCTGGAAACACCATATATTTT; v_gene: TRBV9; abundance: NA; j_gene: TRBJ1-3; d_gene: NA
CDR3aa: CASSQVASGVTYEQYF; CDR3nt: TGCGCCAGCAGCCAAGTGGCCAGCGGGGTAACCTACGAGCAGTACTTC; v_gene: TRBV4-1; abundance: NA; j_gene: TRBJ2-7; d_gene: TRBD2
CDR3aa: CASSVVSAGELFF; CDR3nt: TGTGCCAGCAGCGTAGTCAGCGCCGGGGAGCTGTTTTTT; v_gene: TRBV9; abundance: NA; j_gene: TRBJ2-2; d_gene: NA
CDR3aa: CASSLASGGKPQHF; CDR3nt: TGTGCCAGCAGCTTAGCCAGCGGCGGTAAACCCCAGCATTTT; v_gene: TRBV7-2; abundance: NA; j_gene: TRBJ1-5; d_gene: NA
CDR3aa: CAISPGIAENTIYF; CDR3nt: TGTGCCATCAGCCCCGGGATTGCGGAGAACACCATATATTTT; v_gene: TRBV10-3; abundance: NA; j_gene: TRBJ1-3; d_gene: NA
CDR3aa: CASSQDNSSGNTIYF; CDR3nt: TGCGCCAGCAGCCAAGATAACTCCTCTGGAAACACCATATATTTT; v_gene: TRBV4-3; abundance: NA; j_gene: TRBJ1-3; d_gene: NA
CDR3aa: CASSQVDGTSFTYNEQFF; CDR3nt: TGTGCCAGCAGCCAAGTTGATGGGACTAGCTTCACGTACAATGAGCAGTTCTTC; v_gene: TRBV14; abundance: NA; j_gene: TRBJ2-1; d_gene: TRBD2
CDR3aa: CASTSGGGYTF; CDR3nt: NA; v_gene: TRBV19; abundance: NA; j_gene: TRBJ1-2; d_gene: NA
CDR3aa: CASSSGQGNTDTQYF; CDR3nt: TGTGCCAGCAGCTCGGGACAGGGAAACACAGATACGCAGTATTTT; v_gene: TRBV7-9; abundance: NA; j_gene: TRBJ2-3; d_gene: TRBD1
CDR3aa: CASSLGLAGGPPTDTQYF; CDR3nt: TGTGCCAGCAGCTTAGGGCTAGCGGGAGGGCCTCCAACAGATACGCAGTATTTT; v_gene: TRBV7-9; abundance: NA; j_gene: TRBJ2-3; d_gene: TRBD2
CDR3aa: CASSPTDQYYEQYF; CDR3nt: TGTGCCAGCTCTCCGACAGACCAATACTACGAGCAGTACTTC; v_gene: TRBV18; abundance: NA; j_gene: TRBJ2-7; d_gene: NA
CDR3aa: CASTPWGSPNTEAFF; CDR3nt: TGTGCCAGTACCCCGTGGGGCAGCCCGAACACTGAAGCTTTCTTT; v_gene: TRBV19; abundance: NA; j_gene: TRBJ1-1; d_gene: NA
CDR3aa: CASRAGGSANYGYTF; CDR3nt: TGTGCCAGCAGGGCAGGGGGATCAGCTAACTATGGCTACACCTTC; v_gene: TRBV6-5; abundance: once; j_gene: TRBJ1-2; d_gene: TRBD1
CDR3aa: CASSFSDRGFYEQYF; CDR3nt: TGTGCCAGCAGCTTCTCGGACAGGGGATTCTACGAGCAGTACTTC; v_gene: TRBV7-6; abundance: NA; j_gene: TRBJ2-7; d_gene: TRBD1
CDR3aa: CASSPRDYELEYF; CDR3nt: TGTGCCAGCAGCCCCCGGGATTACGAATTGGAGTACTTC; v_gene: TRBV6-5; abundance: once; j_gene: TRBJ2-5; d_gene: NA
CDR3aa: CASSSPSGSYTGELFF; CDR3nt: TGTGCCAGCAGTTCGCCTAGCGGGAGTTACACCGGGGAGCTGTTTTTT; v_gene: TRBV28; abundance: NA; j_gene: TRBJ2-2; d_gene: TRBD2
CDR3aa: CASSLYTVQETQYF; CDR3nt: TGTGCCAGCAGCTTGTATACAGTTCAAGAGACCCAGTACTTC; v_gene: TRBV5-4; abundance: NA; j_gene: TRBJ2-5; d_gene: NA
CDR3aa: CASSPRGSGTAETQYF; CDR3nt: TGTGCCAGCAGCCCGCGCGGCTCGGGGACTGCTGAGACCCAGTACTTC; v_gene: TRBV4-2; abundance: few; j_gene: TRBJ2-5; d_gene: NA
CDR3aa: CASMGWSGVDSRGGYEQYF; CDR3nt: TGTGCCAGCATGGGGTGGAGTGGTGTAGACAGTCGAGGGGGTTACGAGCAGTACTTC; v_gene: TRBV27; abundance: NA; j_gene: TRBJ2-7; d_gene: NA
CDR3aa: CASSQTGGTYEQYF; CDR3nt: TGTGCCAGCAGCCAGACAGGGGGCACCTACGAGCAGTACTTC; v_gene: TRBV16; abundance: NA; j_gene: TRBJ2-7; d_gene: TRBD1
CDR3aa: CASSSQTGRRPGELFF; CDR3nt: TGTGCCAGCAGTTCCCAGACAGGCAGACGGCCCGGGGAGCTGTTTTTT; v_gene: TRBV6-5; abundance: NA; j_gene: TRBJ2-2; d_gene: NA
CDR3aa: CASSFPGQVYSNQPQHF; CDR3nt: TGTGCCAGTAGTTTCCCGGGACAGGTGTATAGCAATCAGCCCCAGCATTTT; v_gene: TRBV19; abundance: NA; j_gene: TRBJ1-5; d_gene: TRBD1
CDR3aa: CASTGTGKDYEQYF; CDR3nt: TGTGCCAGCACCGGCACAGGGAAAGACTACGAGCAGTACTTC; v_gene: TRBV2; abundance: few; j_gene: TRBJ2-7; d_gene: NA
CDR3aa: CASSAGGGNTIYF; CDR3nt: TGTGCCAGCAGCGCAGGGGGTGGAAACACCATATATTTT; v_gene: TRBV9; abundance: NA; j_gene: TRBJ1-3; d_gene: TRBD1
CDR3aa: CASSSVGVRNTEAFF; CDR3nt: TGCGCCAGCAGCTCCGTCGGGGTTCGAAACACTGAAGCTTTCTTT; v_gene: TRBV5-1; abundance: NA; j_gene: TRBJ1-1; d_gene: NA
CDR3aa: CSVGQTSYEQYF; CDR3nt: TGCAGCGTGGGACAGACCTCCTACGAGCAGTACTTC; v_gene: TRBV29-1; abundance: NA; j_gene: TRBJ2-7; d_gene: TRBD1
CDR3aa: CASSQGQGVYGYTF; CDR3nt: TGTGCCAGCAGCCAGGGACAGGGGGTCTATGGCTACACCTTC; v_gene: TRBV27; abundance: NA; j_gene: TRBJ1-2; d_gene: TRBD1
CDR3aa: CASSEPRATGNTIYF; CDR3nt: TGTGCCAGCAGTGAACCCAGGGCCACGGGAAACACCATATATTTT; v_gene: TRBV2; abundance: NA; j_gene: TRBJ1-3; d_gene: NA
CDR3aa: CASSFQQGSHEQYF; CDR3nt: TGCGCCAGCAGCTTCCAACAGGGGAGCCACGAGCAGTACTTC; v_gene: TRBV5-1; abundance: NA; j_gene: TRBJ2-7; d_gene: TRBD1
CDR3aa: CASSLDGGLGLRHF; CDR3nt: TGCGCCAGCAGCTTGGACGGGGGTCTCGGCCTACGGCATTTT; v_gene: TRBV5-1; abundance: NA; j_gene: TRBJ1-5; d_gene: NA
CDR3aa: CASSPTGYEQYF; CDR3nt: TGTGCCAGCAGTCCCACAGGGTACGAGCAGTACTTC; v_gene: TRBV27; abundance: once; j_gene: TRBJ2-7; d_gene: NA
CDR3aa: CASSQRGTGTGGEKLFF; CDR3nt: TGCGCCAGCAGCCAAAGGGGAACCGGGACAGGGGGAGAAAAACTGTTTTTT; v_gene: TRBV4-3; abundance: NA; j_gene: TRBJ1-4; d_gene: TRBD1
CDR3aa: CASSSSRGNTEAFF; CDR3nt: TGTGCCAGCAGCTCCTCCCGGGGGAACACTGAAGCTTTCTTT; v_gene: TRBV9; abundance: NA; j_gene: TRBJ1-1; d_gene: NA
CDR3aa: CASSPHTGSGGDTQYF; CDR3nt: TGTGCTAGCAGCCCCCATACAGGGTCGGGGGGAGATACGCAGTATTTT; v_gene: TRBV7-7; abundance: NA; j_gene: TRBJ2-3; d_gene: NA
CDR3aa: CASSEGQGVDTQYF; CDR3nt: TGTGCCAGCAGCGAGGGACAGGGGGTAGATACGCAGTATTTT; v_gene: TRBV6-4; abundance: NA; j_gene: TRBJ2-3; d_gene: TRBD1
CDR3aa: CASSDTDTQYF; CDR3nt: TGCGCCAGCAGTGATACTGATACGCAGTATTTT; v_gene: TRBV10-2; abundance: NA; j_gene: TRBJ2-3; d_gene: NA
CDR3aa: CASSLQVLVGYTF; CDR3nt: TGTGCCAGCAGTCTACAGGTTTTGGTTGGCTACACCTTC; v_gene: TRBV6-6; abundance: NA; j_gene: TRBJ1-2; d_gene: NA
CDR3aa: CASSERARGTDTQYF; CDR3nt: TGTGCCAGCAGTGAGCGGGCTAGGGGCACAGATACGCAGTATTTT; v_gene: TRBV25-1; abundance: NA; j_gene: TRBJ2-3; d_gene: NA
CDR3aa: CASSLDRGPSYEQYF; CDR3nt: TGTGCCAGCAGCTTAGACAGGGGGCCCTCCTACGAGCAGTACTTC; v_gene: TRBV7-2; abundance: NA; j_gene: TRBJ2-7; d_gene: TRBD1
CDR3aa: CASSLGLAGDEQFF; CDR3nt: TGTGCCAGCAGCTTAGGACTAGCGGGGGACGAGCAGTTCTTC; v_gene: TRBV5-6; abundance: NA; j_gene: TRBJ2-1; d_gene: TRBD2
CDR3aa: CASKRGSGNTIYF; CDR3nt: TGTGCCAGTAAAAGGGGATCTGGAAACACCATATATTTT; v_gene: TRBV19; abundance: NA; j_gene: TRBJ1-3; d_gene: NA
CDR3aa: CSAKPHLEQYF; CDR3nt: TGCAGTGCGAAACCACATCTCGAGCAGTACTTC; v_gene: TRBV20-1; abundance: NA; j_gene: TRBJ2-7; d_gene: NA
CDR3aa: CASSVAGGPRNEQFF; CDR3nt: TGTGCCAGCAGCGTAGCGGGAGGGCCCCGTAATGAGCAGTTCTTC; v_gene: TRBV9; abundance: NA; j_gene: TRBJ2-1; d_gene: TRBD2
CDR3aa: CASSRQQEPAGVDEQFF; CDR3nt: TGCGCCAGCAGCCGTCAACAGGAACCGGCAGGGGTGGATGAGCAGTTCTTC; v_gene: TRBV4-1; abundance: NA; j_gene: TRBJ2-1; d_gene: NA
CDR3aa: CASSVGLASLTDTQYF; CDR3nt: TGTGCCAGCAGTGTAGGTCTAGCGTCTCTCACAGATACGCAGTATTTT; v_gene: TRBV2; abundance: NA; j_gene: TRBJ2-3; d_gene: NA
CDR3aa: CASRRTSGRSSYEQYF; CDR3nt: TGTGCCAGCAGGAGGACTAGCGGGCGCAGCTCCTACGAGCAGTACTTC; v_gene: TRBV11-2; abundance: NA; j_gene: TRBJ2-7; d_gene: TRBD2
CDR3aa: CASSIRGVNTEAFF; CDR3nt: TGTGCCAGTAGTATTCGGGGGGTGAACACTGAAGCTTTCTTT; v_gene: TRBV19; abundance: NA; j_gene: TRBJ1-1; d_gene: NA
CDR3aa: CAWSTGSGNTIYF; CDR3nt: TGTGCCTGGAGTACAGGGTCTGGAAACACCATATATTTT; v_gene: TRBV30; abundance: NA; j_gene: TRBJ1-3; d_gene: NA
CDR3aa: CASSFSGGAPEAFF; CDR3nt: TGTGCCAGCAGTTTCTCCGGGGGGGCCCCTGAAGCTTTCTTT; v_gene: TRBV27; abundance: NA; j_gene: TRBJ1-1; d_gene: NA